This TCR beta chain came from a study of molecular identifiers for immune sequencing clone quantification. Study-level findings and limits: Sizes of clones that are highly expanded could be underestimated (if identical TCR molecules share a barcode). Clones above 20 RNA copies contained over 99% of effector molecules and under 1% of naive molecules. Detection of one spiked Jurkat cell's TCR RNA reportedly worked in 1 million or so naive cells.

This clonotype was seen once. Its target is unknown. Being one base from a much bigger clone, this may be a read error. Since the CDR3 does not end with the conserved phenylalanine or tryptophan, this likely comes from a read error. The CDR3 is 14 residues long. In germline, CDR1 is DFQATT, CDR2 SNEGSKA (reference sequence). V gave up 3 bases and J gave up 4 bases; unmatched junction bases: 4. TCRdb reprocessed the PCR reads with MiXCR, giving one entry per CDR3 protein. The sample contains about 640,000 distinct CDR3 sequences, about 20% of which appear only once. Sorting defined naive CD8 T cells as CD8+CD4-CCR7+CD45RA+.

J is TRBJ2-7 and V is TRBV20-1, with 12 bases that match TRBD2. The TCR sequence derives from a human donor in good health. Some libraries in this study had Jurkat cell RNA spiked in. Specimen: naive CD8+ T cells from blood, with Jurkat cell RNA spiked in. Documented subset: FACS-sorted CD8+CD4-CCR7+CD45RA+ naive T cells. In DNA form, the CDR3 reads TGCAGTGCTAGTGAACTAGCGGGGGGATACGAGCAGTACTCC. This sequence encodes CSASELAGGYEQYS.